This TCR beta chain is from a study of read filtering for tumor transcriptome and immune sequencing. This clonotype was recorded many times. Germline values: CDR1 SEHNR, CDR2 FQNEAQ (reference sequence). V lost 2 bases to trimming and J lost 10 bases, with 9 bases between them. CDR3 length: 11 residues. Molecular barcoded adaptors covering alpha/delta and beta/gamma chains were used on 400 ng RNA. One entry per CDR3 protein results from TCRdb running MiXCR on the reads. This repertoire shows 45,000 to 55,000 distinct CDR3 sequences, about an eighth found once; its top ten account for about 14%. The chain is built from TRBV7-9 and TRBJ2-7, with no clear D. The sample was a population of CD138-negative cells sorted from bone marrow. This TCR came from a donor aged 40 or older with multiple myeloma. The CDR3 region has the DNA TGTGCCAGCAGCTTATTAGAGATCCAGTACTTC. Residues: CASSLLEIQYF.